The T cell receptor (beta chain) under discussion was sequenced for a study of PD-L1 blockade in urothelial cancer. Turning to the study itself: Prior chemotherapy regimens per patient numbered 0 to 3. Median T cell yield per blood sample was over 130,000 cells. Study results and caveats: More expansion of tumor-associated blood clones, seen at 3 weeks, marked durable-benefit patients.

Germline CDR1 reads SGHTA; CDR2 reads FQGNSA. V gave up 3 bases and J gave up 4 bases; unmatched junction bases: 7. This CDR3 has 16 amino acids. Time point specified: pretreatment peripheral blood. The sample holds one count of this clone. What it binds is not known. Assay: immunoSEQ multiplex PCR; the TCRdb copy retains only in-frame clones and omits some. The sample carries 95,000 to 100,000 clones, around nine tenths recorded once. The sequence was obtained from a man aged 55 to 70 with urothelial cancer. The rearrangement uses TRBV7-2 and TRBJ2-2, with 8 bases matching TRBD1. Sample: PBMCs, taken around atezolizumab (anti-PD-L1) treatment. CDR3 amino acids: CASSFGTGNPTGELFF. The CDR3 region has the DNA TGTGCCAGCAGCTTCGGGACAGGCAACCCCACCGGGGAGCTGTTTTTT. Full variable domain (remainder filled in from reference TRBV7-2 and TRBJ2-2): GAGVSQSPSNKVTEKGKDVELRCDPISGHTALYWYRQSLGQGLEFLIYFQGNSAPDKSGLPSDRFSAERTGGSVSTLTIQRTQQEDSAVYLCASSFGTGNPTGELFFGEGSRLTVL.